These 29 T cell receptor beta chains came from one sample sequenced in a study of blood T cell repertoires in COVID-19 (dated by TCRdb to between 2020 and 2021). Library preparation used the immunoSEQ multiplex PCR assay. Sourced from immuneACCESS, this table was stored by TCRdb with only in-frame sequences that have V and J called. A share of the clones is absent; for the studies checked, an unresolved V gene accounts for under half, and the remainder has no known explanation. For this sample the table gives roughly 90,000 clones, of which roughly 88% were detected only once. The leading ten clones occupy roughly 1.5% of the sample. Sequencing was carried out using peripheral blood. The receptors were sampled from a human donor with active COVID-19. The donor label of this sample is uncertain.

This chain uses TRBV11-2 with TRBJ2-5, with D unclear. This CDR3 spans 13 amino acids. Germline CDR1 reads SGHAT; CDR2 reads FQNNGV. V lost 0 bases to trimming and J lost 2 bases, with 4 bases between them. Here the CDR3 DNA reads TGTGCCAGCAGCTTAGATAGTCAAGAGACCCAGTACTTC. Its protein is CASSLDSQETQYF.

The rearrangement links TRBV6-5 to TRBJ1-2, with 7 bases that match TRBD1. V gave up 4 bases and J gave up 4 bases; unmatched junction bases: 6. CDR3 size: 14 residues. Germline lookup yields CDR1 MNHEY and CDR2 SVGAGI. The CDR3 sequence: CASSSGDSTYGYTF. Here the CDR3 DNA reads TGTGCCAGCAGTTCTGGGGACAGTACCTATGGCTACACCTTC.

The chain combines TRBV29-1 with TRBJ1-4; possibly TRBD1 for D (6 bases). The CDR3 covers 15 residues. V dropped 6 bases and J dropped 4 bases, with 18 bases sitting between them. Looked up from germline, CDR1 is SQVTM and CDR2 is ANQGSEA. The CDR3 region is CSVGKTGSRNEKLFF. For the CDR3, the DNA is TGCAGCGTCGGAAAAACAGGGTCCCGTAATGAAAAACTGTTTTTT. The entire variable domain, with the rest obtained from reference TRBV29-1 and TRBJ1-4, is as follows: SAVISQKPSRDICQRGTSLTIQCQVDSQVTMMFWYRQQPGQSLTLIATANQGSEATYESGFVIDKFPISRPNLTFSTLTVSNMSPEDSSIYLCSVGKTGSRNEKLFFGSGTQLSVL.

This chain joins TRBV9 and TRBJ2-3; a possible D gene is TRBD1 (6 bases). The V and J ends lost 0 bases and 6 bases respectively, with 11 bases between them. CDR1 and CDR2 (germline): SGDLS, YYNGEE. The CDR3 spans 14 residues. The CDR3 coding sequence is TGTGCCAGCAGCGTAGGCAGGGGCCGGGATACGCAGTATTTT. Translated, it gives CASSVGRGRDTQYF.

The DNA of the CDR3 is TGTGCCAGCAGTTTGTACAGGGATGCTATGGCATTCGATGGCTACACCTTC. Its translation: CASSLYRDAMAFDGYTF. This chain links TRBV28 with TRBJ1-2; D is perhaps TRBD1 (6 bases). Trimming stripped 3 bases from V and 6 bases from J, with 23 bases between. Germline V gene sequence: CDR1 MDHEN, CDR2 SYDVKM. This CDR3 has 17 residues.

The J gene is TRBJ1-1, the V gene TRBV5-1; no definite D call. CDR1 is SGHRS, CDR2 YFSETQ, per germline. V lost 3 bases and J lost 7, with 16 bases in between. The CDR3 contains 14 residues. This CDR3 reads CASSSVTRTVEAFF. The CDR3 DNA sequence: TGCGCCAGCAGCTCCGTTACAAGGACTGTTGAAGCTTTCTTT.

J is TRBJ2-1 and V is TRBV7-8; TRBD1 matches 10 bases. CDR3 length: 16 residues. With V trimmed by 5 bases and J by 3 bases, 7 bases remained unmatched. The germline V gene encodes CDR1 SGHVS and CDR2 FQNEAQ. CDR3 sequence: CASSDGDRGFYNEQFF. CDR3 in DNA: TGTGCCAGCAGCGATGGGGACAGGGGCTTCTACAATGAGCAGTTCTTC.

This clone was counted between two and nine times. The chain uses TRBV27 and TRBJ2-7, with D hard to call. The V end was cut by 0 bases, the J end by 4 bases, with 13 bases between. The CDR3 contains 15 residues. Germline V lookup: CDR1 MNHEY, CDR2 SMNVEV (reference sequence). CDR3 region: CASSLSASFPYEQYF. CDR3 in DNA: TGTGCCAGCAGTTTATCGGCTTCCTTCCCGTACGAGCAGTACTTC.

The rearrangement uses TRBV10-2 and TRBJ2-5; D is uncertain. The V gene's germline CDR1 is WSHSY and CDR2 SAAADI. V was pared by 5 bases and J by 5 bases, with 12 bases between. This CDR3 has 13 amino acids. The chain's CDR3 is CASSQHPGETQYF. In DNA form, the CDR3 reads TGCGCCAGCAGTCAGCACCCCGGGGAGACCCAGTACTTC.

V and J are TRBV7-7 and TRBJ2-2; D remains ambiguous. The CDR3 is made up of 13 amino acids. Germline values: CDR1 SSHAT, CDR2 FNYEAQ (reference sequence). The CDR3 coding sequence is TGTGCTGGCCAGGCCGCGAACACCGGGGAGCTGTTTTTT. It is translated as CAGQAANTGELFF. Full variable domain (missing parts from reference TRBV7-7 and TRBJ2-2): GAGVSQSPRYKVTKRGQDVTLRCDPISSHATLYWYQQALGQGPEFLTYFNYEAQPDKSGLPSDRFSAERPEGSISTLTIQRTEQRDSAMYRCAGQAANTGELFFGEGSRLTVL.

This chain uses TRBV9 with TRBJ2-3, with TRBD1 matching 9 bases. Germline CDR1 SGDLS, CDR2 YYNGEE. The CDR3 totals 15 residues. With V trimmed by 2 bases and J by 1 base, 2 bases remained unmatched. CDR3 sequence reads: CASSVTGGRTDTQYF. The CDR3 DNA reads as TGTGCCAGCAGCGTGACAGGGGGTCGCACAGATACGCAGTATTTT.

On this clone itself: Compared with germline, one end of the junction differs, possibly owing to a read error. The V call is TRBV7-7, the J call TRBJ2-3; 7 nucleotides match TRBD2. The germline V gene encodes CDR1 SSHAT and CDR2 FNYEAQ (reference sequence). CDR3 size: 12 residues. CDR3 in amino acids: CASSPGGDTQYF. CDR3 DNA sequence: TGTGCTAGCAGCCCGGGGGGAGATACGCAGTATTTT.

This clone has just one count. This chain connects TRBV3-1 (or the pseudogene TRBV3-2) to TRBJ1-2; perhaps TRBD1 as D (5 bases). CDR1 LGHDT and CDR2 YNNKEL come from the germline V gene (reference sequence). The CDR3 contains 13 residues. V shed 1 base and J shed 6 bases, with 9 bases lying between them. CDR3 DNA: TGTGCCAGCAGCCAAGTTTCAGGGAATGGCTACACCTTC. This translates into CASSQVSGNGYTF.

The CDR3 loop reads CASSQTSGSYNEQFF. The CDR3 DNA sequence: TGTGCCAGCAGCCAGACTAGCGGATCTTACAATGAGCAGTTCTTC. The chain joins TRBV9 to TRBJ2-1, with TRBD2 matching 9 bases. The germline V gene encodes CDR1 SGDLS and CDR2 YYNGEE. The V and J ends lost 4 bases and 4 bases, in that order; junction bases with no gene match: 6. This CDR3 region has 15 residues.

The CDR3 here is CASSSLGTGVMNTEAFF. CDR3 coding DNA: TGTGCCAGCTCCTCCCTCGGGACAGGGGTTATGAACACTGAAGCTTTCTTT. The chain uses TRBV18 and TRBJ1-1, with TRBD1 matching over 10 bases. The CDR3 sequence is 17 residues long. The V gene's germline CDR1 is KGHSH and CDR2 LQKENI. V lost 6 bases and J lost 0; bases outside the gene matches: 10.

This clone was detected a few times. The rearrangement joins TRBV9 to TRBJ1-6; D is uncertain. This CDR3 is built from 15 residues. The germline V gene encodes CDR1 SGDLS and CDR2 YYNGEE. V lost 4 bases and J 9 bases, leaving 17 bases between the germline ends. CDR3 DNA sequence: TGTGCCAGCAGCACGAGGGCCTCCTGGGGTTCACCCCTCCACTTT. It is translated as CASSTRASWGSPLHF.

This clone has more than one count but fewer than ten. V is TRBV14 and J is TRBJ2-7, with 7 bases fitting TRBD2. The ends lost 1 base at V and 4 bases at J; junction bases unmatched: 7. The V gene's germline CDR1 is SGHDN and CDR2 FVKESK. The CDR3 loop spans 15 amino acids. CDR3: CASSQVRLAVYEQYF. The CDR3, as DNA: TGTGCCAGCAGCCAAGTTCGGCTAGCGGTGTACGAGCAGTACTTC.

The CDR3 here is CATALYFAGRTYGYTF. The CDR3, as DNA: TGTGCCACCGCCCTATATTTCGCAGGGCGGACCTATGGCTACACCTTC. J is TRBJ1-2 and V is TRBV5-4; the D gene is possibly TRBD1 (5 bases). Trimming removed 9 bases from V and 4 bases from J, with 25 bases in between. The CDR3 extends over 16 amino acids. Germline V gene data show CDR1 as SGHNT and CDR2 as YYREEE (reference sequence).

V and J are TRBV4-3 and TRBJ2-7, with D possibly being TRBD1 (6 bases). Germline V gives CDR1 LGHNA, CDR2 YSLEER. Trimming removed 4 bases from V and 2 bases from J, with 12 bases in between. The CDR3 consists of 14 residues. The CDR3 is CASSPGQHAYEQYF. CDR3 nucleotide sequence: TGCGCCAGCAGCCCTGGACAGCACGCCTACGAGCAGTACTTC.

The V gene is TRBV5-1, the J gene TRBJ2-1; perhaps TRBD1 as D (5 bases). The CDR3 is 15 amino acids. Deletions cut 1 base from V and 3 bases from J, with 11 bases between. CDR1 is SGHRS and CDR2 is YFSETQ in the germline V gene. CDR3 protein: CASSLRVQGYNEQFF. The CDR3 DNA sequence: TGCGCCAGCAGCTTGCGGGTTCAGGGCTACAATGAGCAGTTCTTC.

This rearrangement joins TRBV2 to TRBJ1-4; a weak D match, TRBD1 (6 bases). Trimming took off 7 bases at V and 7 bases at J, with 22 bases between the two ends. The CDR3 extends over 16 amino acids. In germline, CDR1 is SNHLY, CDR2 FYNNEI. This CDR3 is CASIPGGAGEGEKLFF. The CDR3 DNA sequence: TGTGCCAGCATTCCCGGTGGGGCAGGGGAGGGTGAAAAACTGTTTTTT.

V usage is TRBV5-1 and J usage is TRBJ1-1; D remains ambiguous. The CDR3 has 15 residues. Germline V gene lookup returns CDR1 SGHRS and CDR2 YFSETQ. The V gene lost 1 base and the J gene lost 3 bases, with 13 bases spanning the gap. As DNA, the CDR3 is TGCGCCAGCAGCTTGTCTGCCGGGAGTCACACTGAAGCTTTCTTT. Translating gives CASSLSAGSHTEAFF. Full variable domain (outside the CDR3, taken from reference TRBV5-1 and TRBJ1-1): KAGVTQTPRYLIKTRGQQVTLSCSPISGHRSVSWYQQTPGQGLQFLFEYFSETQRNKGNFPGRFSGRQFSNSRSEMNVSTLELGDSALYLCASSLSAGSHTEAFFGQGTRLTVV.

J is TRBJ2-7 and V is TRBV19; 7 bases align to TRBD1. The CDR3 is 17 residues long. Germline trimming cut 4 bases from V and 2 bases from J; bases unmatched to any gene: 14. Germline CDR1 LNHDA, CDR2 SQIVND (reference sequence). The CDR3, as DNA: TGTGCCAGTAGTACGGGACAGTCTCCAACTCACGCCTACGAGCAGTACTTC. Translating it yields CASSTGQSPTHAYEQYF.

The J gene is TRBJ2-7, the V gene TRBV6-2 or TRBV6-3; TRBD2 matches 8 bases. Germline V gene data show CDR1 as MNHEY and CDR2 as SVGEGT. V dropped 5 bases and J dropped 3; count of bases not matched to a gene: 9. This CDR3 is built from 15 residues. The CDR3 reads CASSREGGYNYEQYF. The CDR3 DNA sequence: TGTGCCAGCAGTCGGGAGGGGGGGTACAACTACGAGCAGTACTTC.

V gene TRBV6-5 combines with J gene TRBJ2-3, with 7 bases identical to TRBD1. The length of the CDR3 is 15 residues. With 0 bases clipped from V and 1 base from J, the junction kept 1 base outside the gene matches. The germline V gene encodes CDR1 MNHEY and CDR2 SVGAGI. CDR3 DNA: TGTGCCAGCAGTTACTCACAGGGGCGCACAGATACGCAGTATTTT. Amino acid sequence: CASSYSQGRTDTQYF.

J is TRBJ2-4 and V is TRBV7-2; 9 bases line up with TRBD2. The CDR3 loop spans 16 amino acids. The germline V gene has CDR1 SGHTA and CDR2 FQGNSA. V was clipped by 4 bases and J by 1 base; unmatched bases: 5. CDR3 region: CASSSRGGLAKNIQYF. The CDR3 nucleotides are TGTGCCAGCAGCTCGCGGGGGGGCCTGGCCAAAAACATTCAGTACTTC.

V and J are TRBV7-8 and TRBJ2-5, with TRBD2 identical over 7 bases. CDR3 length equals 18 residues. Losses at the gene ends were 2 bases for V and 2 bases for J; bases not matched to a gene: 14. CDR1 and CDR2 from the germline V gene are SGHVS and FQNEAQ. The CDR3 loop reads CASSLSSGRRGPQETQYF. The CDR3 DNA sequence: TGTGCCAGCAGCTTAAGCTCCGGGAGGAGGGGACCGCAAGAGACCCAGTACTTC.

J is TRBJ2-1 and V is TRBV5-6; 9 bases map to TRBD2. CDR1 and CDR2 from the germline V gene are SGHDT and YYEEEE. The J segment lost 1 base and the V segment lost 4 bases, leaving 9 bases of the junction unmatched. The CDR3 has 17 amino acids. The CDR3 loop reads CASSRFGGGVSYNEQFF. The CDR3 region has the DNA TGTGCCAGCAGCCGTTTCGGCGGGGGGGTGTCCTACAATGAGCAGTTCTTC.

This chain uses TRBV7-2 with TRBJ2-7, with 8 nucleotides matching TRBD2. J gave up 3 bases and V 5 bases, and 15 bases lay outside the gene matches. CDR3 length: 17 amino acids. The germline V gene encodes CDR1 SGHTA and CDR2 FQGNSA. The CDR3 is CASSPLLEAGGHYEQYF. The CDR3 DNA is TGTGCCAGCAGCCCCCTACTTGAGGCGGGGGGCCACTACGAGCAGTACTTC.